This T cell receptor (beta chain) originates from a study of T cell therapy after organ transplantation. Study background: Up to 6 doses were given at 2-week intervals. Regarding the study as a whole: Nonresponder repertoires showed strong pretherapy expansions, barely changing post-therapy. Low CD8+ T cell yield possibly reduced coverage, hiding nonresponder expansions. Lower pretherapy CD8 clonality went with larger post-therapy fold change.

Using immunoSEQ multiplex PCR, the repertoire was profiled, and TCRdb retains in-frame clones only, with some absent. The table lists about 21,000 clones, roughly 84% of them singletons, with around 36% in the top ten. Points on this clone: Its antigen is undetermined.

Time point in this sample: 20-29 weeks after completion of therapy. The CDR3 extends over 22 amino acids. After removal of 4 bases from V and 0 bases from J, the junction contained 21 bases not matched to a gene. Germline V lookup: CDR1 SGHRS, CDR2 YFSETQ. The sequencing used CD8+ T cells from blood, collected after autologous CMV-specific T cell therapy. This clonotype was sampled from a human patient who had received a solid organ transplant and had CMV disease. These T cells may partly come from the graft donor. V usage is TRBV5-1 and J usage is TRBJ1-4; 10 bases agree with TRBD1. The CDR3 DNA reads as TGCGCCAGCAGCCCCCGACGTCGGGACAGGGGTTCATTGGATGCAACTAATGAAAAACTGTTTTTT. Protein product: CASSPRRRDRGSLDATNEKLFF. Full variable domain (missing parts from reference TRBV5-1 and TRBJ1-4): KAGVTQTPRYLIKTRGQQVTLSCSPISGHRSVSWYQQTPGQGLQFLFEYFSETQRNKGNFPGRFSGRQFSNSRSEMNVSTLELGDSALYLCASSPRRRDRGSLDATNEKLFFGSGTQLSVL.